The TCR beta chain described here comes from a study of cytomegalovirus exposure and HLA in healthy donors. Study as a whole: There were fewer than 130 million unique TCR beta sequences, drawn from roughly 200 million T cells, in an earlier analysis. Tens of millions of unique TCR sequences came from HLA-typed donors in an early release. Study conclusions and caveats: What a later analysis reportedly showed was that an Asian-associated ancestry cluster had fewer N-insertions than the approximately 700-donor mean.

This clone was observed a single time. Its antigen is unidentified. Amplification used 60 Vbeta primers and 13 Jbeta primers. Profiled with immunoSEQ multiplex PCR; TCRdb holds only in-frame clones, not every one. The sample shows about 200,000 clones, approximately 85% of them seen only once. Healthy bone marrow donors made up the donors. CDR1 is SGDLS, CDR2 YYNGEE, per germline. The J segment lost 0 bases and the V segment lost 4 bases, leaving 6 bases of the junction unmatched. The CDR3 length is 17 residues. The chain recombines TRBV9 with TRBJ2-3; 12 nucleotides agree with TRBD2. This sequence originates from a woman aged 50 to 60 in good health and CMV-seronegative. Sequenced sample: PBMCs. The CDR3 nucleotides are TGTGCCAGCAGCCCTGGACTAGCGGGATCTAGCACAGATACGCAGTATTTT. Encoded protein: CASSPGLAGSSTDTQYF. Full variable domain (rest looked up from reference TRBV9 and TRBJ2-3): DSGVTQTPKHLITATGQRVTLRCSPRSGDLSVYWYQQSLDQGLQFLIQYYNGEERAKGNILERFSAQQFPDLHSELNLSSLELGDSALYFCASSPGLAGSSTDTQYFGPGTRLTVL.